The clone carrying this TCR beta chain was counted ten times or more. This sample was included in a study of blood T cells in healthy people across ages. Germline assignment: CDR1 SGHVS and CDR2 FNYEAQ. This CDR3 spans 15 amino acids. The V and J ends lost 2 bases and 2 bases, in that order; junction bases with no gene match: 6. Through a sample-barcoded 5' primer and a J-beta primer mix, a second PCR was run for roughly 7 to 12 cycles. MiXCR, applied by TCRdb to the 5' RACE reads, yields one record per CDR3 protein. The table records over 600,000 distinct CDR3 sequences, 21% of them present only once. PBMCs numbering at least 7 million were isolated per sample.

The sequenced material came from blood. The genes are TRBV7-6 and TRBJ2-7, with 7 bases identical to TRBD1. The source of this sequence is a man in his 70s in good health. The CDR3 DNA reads TGTGCCAGCAGCTTACAACAGGGGTTAGCCTACGAGCAGTACTTC. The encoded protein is CASSLQQGLAYEQYF.